These T cell receptor beta chains were read from a single sample in a study of cytomegalovirus exposure and HLA in healthy donors. This table comes from immunoSEQ multiplex PCR, and its TCRdb copy is limited to in-frame clones, with some not included. The sample records about 170,000 clones, about nine tenths being singletons. Sequencing was performed on PBMCs. These receptors originate from a woman aged 18-29 years in good health and CMV-seropositive. The CDR3 runs from the conserved cysteine through the conserved F or W. Each record gives: CDR3 protein, CDR3 DNA, clone size, D gene, V gene, J gene. The D gene is left open where the match is weak. Part of the rows lack a size; the others show once, few, many or a class for expanded clones.

CDR3: CAWTKREFDTQYF
DNA: TGTGCCTGGACGAAGCGGGAGTTTGATACGCAGTATTTT
size: -
D: TRBD2
V: TRBV30
J: TRBJ2-3

CDR3: CASSQDFSDNETQYF
DNA: TGTGCCAGCAGCCAAGATTTTAGCGATAATGAGACCCAGTACTTC
size: -
D: -
V: TRBV14
J: TRBJ2-5

CDR3: CASSDSQIYGYTF
DNA: TGTGCCAGCAGTGACAGCCAAATCTATGGCTACACCTTC
size: -
D: -
V: TRBV6-6
J: TRBJ1-2

CDR3: CASRSRLASYEQYF
DNA: TGTGCCAGCAGGTCTAGACTAGCCTCCTACGAGCAGTACTTC
size: -
D: TRBD2
V: TRBV7-2
J: TRBJ2-7

CDR3: CASSLWTDSDGYTF
DNA: TGCGCCAGCAGCTTATGGACAGACTCGGATGGCTACACCTTC
size: -
D: -
V: TRBV5-1
J: TRBJ1-2

CDR3: CASSSSRGEQFF
DNA: TGTGCCAGCAGCTCCTCAAGAGGTGAGCAGTTCTTC
size: -
D: -
V: TRBV11-2
J: TRBJ2-1

CDR3: CASSGGLGVLTDTQYF
DNA: TGTGCCAGCAGCGGGGGGCTAGGAGTCCTTACAGATACGCAGTATTTT
size: -
D: -
V: TRBV9
J: TRBJ2-3

CDR3: CASSLTRSTNEKLFF
DNA: TGCGCCAGCAGCTTGACGAGATCAACTAATGAAAAACTGTTTTTT
size: -
D: -
V: TRBV5-1
J: TRBJ1-4

CDR3: CAWSVSSGNQPQHF
DNA: TGTGCCTGGAGTGTATCCTCAGGGAATCAGCCCCAGCATTTT
size: -
D: -
V: TRBV30
J: TRBJ1-5

CDR3: CASSVSQGLNTGELFF
DNA: TGTGCCAGCAGTGTTAGTCAGGGCCTGAACACCGGGGAGCTGTTTTTT
size: -
D: -
V: TRBV2
J: TRBJ2-2

CDR3: CASSIGQPMNTEAFF
DNA: TGTGCCAGCAGTATCGGACAGCCAATGAACACTGAAGCTTTCTTT
size: -
D: -
V: TRBV6-5
J: TRBJ1-1

CDR3: CASNSRRGNEKLFF
DNA: TGTGCCAGCAACTCGAGAAGGGGTAATGAAAAACTGTTTTTT
size: -
D: -
V: TRBV4-2
J: TRBJ1-4

CDR3: CASSSWLAGGTSYEQYF
DNA: TGTGCCTCTTCCTCGTGGCTAGCGGGAGGAACCTCCTACGAGCAGTACTTC
size: -
D: TRBD2
V: TRBV30
J: TRBJ2-7

CDR3: CASSQVALAGASYEQYF
DNA: TGCGCCAGCAGCCAAGTAGCACTAGCGGGAGCCTCTTACGAGCAGTACTTC
size: -
D: TRBD2
V: TRBV4-1
J: TRBJ2-7

CDR3: CASSPPGLAGGETQYF
DNA: TGTGCCAGCTCACCACCGGGACTAGCGGGAGGTGAGACCCAGTACTTC
size: -
D: TRBD2
V: TRBV18
J: TRBJ2-5

CDR3: CASSLELENTEAFF
DNA: TGTGCCAGCAGCTTGGAGCTAGAGAACACTGAAGCTTTCTTT
size: -
D: -
V: TRBV5-6
J: TRBJ1-1

CDR3: CASSLGLAGGMAGELFF
DNA: TGCGCCAGCAGCTTGGGACTAGCGGGAGGAATGGCCGGGGAGCTGTTTTTT
size: once
D: TRBD2
V: TRBV5-1
J: TRBJ2-2

CDR3: CASTFTAYEQYF
DNA: TGTGCCAGCACGTTTACGGCCTACGAGCAGTACTTC
size: few
D: -
V: TRBV2
J: TRBJ2-7

CDR3: CASSDSNRIRADEQYF
DNA: TGTGCCAGCAGTGACTCGAACAGGATCAGGGCCGACGAGCAGTACTTC
size: -
D: -
V: TRBV6-4
J: TRBJ2-7

CDR3: CASSLLLQGTEAFF
DNA: TGTGCCAGCAGCTTATTGTTACAGGGGACTGAAGCTTTCTTT
size: once
D: TRBD1
V: TRBV7-9
J: TRBJ1-1

CDR3: CASSPQSQGLTGELFF
DNA: TGTGCCAGCTCACCACAATCTCAGGGGCTCACCGGGGAGCTGTTTTTT
size: -
D: -
V: TRBV18
J: TRBJ2-2

CDR3: CASSSEGLYYEQYF
DNA: TGTGCCAGCTCCTCGGAGGGTCTCTACTACGAGCAGTACTTC
size: -
D: -
V: TRBV18
J: TRBJ2-7

CDR3: CASSLSGQGGTGELFF
DNA: TGCGCCAGCAGCTTATCGGGACAGGGAGGGACCGGGGAGCTGTTTTTT
size: once
D: TRBD1
V: TRBV5-1
J: TRBJ2-2

CDR3: CASSEFPVSDTQYF
DNA: TGCGCCAGCAGTGAGTTCCCCGTCTCAGATACGCAGTATTTT
size: -
D: -
V: TRBV10-1
J: TRBJ2-3

CDR3: CASSQDGAGQETQYF
DNA: TGCGCCAGCAGCCAAGATGGAGCGGGCCAAGAGACCCAGTACTTC
size: -
D: -
V: TRBV4-1
J: TRBJ2-5

CDR3: CASSYSGARINTEAFF
DNA: TGTGCCAGCAGTTACTCTGGGGCTCGGATAAACACTGAAGCTTTCTTT
size: few
D: -
V: TRBV6-5
J: TRBJ1-1

CDR3: CASSAQGQQTHEQYF
DNA: TGTGCCAGCAGCGCCCAGGGACAGCAGACCCACGAGCAGTACTTC
size: -
D: TRBD1
V: TRBV28
J: TRBJ2-7